The present entry profiles one T cell receptor beta chain with its context. Its antigen is unknown. This record belongs to a study of immune cell composition in non-small cell lung cancer. Study details: Most cases were lung adenocarcinoma or squamous cell carcinoma. Study-wide points: Squamous carcinomas (around 80%) more often had tumour-associated clones >0.5% than adenocarcinomas (roughly 35%). Top 10 clone scores and clonality were higher in squamous than adenocarcinoma.

Germline-derived CDR1 and CDR2 are SQVTM and ANQGSEA. Trimming pared 3 bases from V and 4 bases from J, leaving 7 bases between. This CDR3 has 12 residues. Data came from immunoSEQ multiplex PCR; TCRdb stores just in-frame clones and leaves some out. The sample contains 3,000 to 4,000 clones, 68% of which appear only once. The TCR comes from a human donor with non-small cell lung cancer. The specimen was lung tumor tissue. This sequence joins TRBV29-1 and TRBJ2-4, with D perhaps TRBD1 (6 bases). CDR3 loop: CSVEQGKNIQYF. CDR3 DNA: TGCAGCGTTGAGCAGGGGAAAAACATTCAGTACTTC.